Below, 22 T cell receptor beta chains from the same sample are listed, as sequenced in a study of shared clonotypes between healthy human individuals. Sequenced by immunoSEQ multiplex PCR; TCRdb stores in-frame clones only, minus some. Of fewer than 2.5 million clones listed, more than 85% are singletons. Source material: naive CD4+ T cells from PBMCs. As to subset: CD45RA+ positively selected. These receptors were collected from a man aged 18 to 29 in good health. Some clones in this sample may be carry-over from other donors' samples.

The chain carries TRBV5-1 and TRBJ2-1; 9 bases are shared with TRBD2. The germline gives CDR1 SGHRS, CDR2 YFSETQ. This CDR3 has 16 amino acids. J was trimmed by 2 bases and V by 4 bases; bases with no gene match: 7. Here the CDR3 DNA reads TGCGCCAGCAGCCCCTTAGCGGGGGTGACCTACAATGAGCAGTTCTTC. Translating it yields CASSPLAGVTYNEQFF.

To note about this clone: Distinct nucleotide sequences in the sample also encode this CDR3. The V gene is TRBV28, the J gene TRBJ2-7; 7 bases match TRBD2. V shed 2 bases and J 4 bases; nucleotides not matched to a gene: 5. Germline lookup yields CDR1 MDHEN and CDR2 SYDVKM. CDR3 length: 14 amino acids. The CDR3 bases are TGTGCCAGCAGTTTAGCGGGAGCGTCTTACGAGCAGTACTTC. It is translated as CASSLAGASYEQYF. Full variable domain (missing parts from reference TRBV28 and TRBJ2-7): DVKVTQSSRYLVKRTGEKVFLECVQDMDHENMFWYRQDPGLGLRLIYFSYDVKMKEKGDIPEGYSVSREKKERFSLILESASTNQTSMYLCASSLAGASYEQYFGPGTRLTVT.

CDR3 residues: CASSNSILNEQFF. The CDR3 DNA is TGTGCCAGCAGCAACTCCATCCTTAATGAGCAGTTCTTC. The chain joins TRBV6-4 to TRBJ2-1; D not certain. In germline, CDR1 is MRHNA, CDR2 SNTAGT. This CDR3 contains 13 residues. V was trimmed by 6 bases and J by 7 bases, leaving 13 bases between them.

This clone appeared a single time. The gene calls are TRBV7-2 and TRBJ2-1; 7 bases match TRBD2. The germline V gene has CDR1 SGHTA and CDR2 FQGNSA. The V gene end was trimmed by 1 base and the J gene end by 3 bases; junction bases not matched to a gene: 6. CDR3 length: 16 amino acids. The CDR3 bases are TGTGCCAGCAGCTTAGGAACTAGCGCACACTACAATGAGCAGTTCTTC. It is translated as CASSLGTSAHYNEQFF.

The chain combines TRBV5-1 with TRBJ2-1; D ambiguous. Trimming left V 0 bases short and J 0 bases short, with 10 bases between. The V gene's germline CDR1 is SGHRS and CDR2 YFSETQ. CDR3 length: 16 residues. CDR3 bases: TGCGCCAGCAGCTTGGGGCGACCGAACTCCTACAATGAGCAGTTCTTC. Translation: CASSLGRPNSYNEQFF.

This clone was found once. This chain uses TRBV18 with TRBJ1-1, with D possibly matching TRBD1 (5 bases). The CDR3 extends over 14 amino acids. Germline V lookup: CDR1 KGHSH, CDR2 LQKENI. V dropped 1 base and J dropped 5 bases, with 11 bases sitting between them. The CDR3 reads CASSPLGTGTEAFF. The CDR3 DNA reads TGTGCCAGCTCACCACTAGGGACCGGGACTGAAGCTTTCTTT.

This rearrangement joins TRBV4-1 to TRBJ2-3; TRBD2 aligns across 7 bases. The ends lost 0 bases at V and 0 bases at J; junction bases unmatched: 6. Germline V gene sequence: CDR1 MGHRA, CDR2 YSYEKL. This CDR3 region has 17 residues. The CDR3 DNA reads TGCGCCAGCAGCCAAGAATCGGCTAGCGGAAGCACAGATACGCAGTATTTT. Translating gives CASSQESASGSTDTQYF.

This chain joins TRBV15 and TRBJ2-2; D not certain. V dropped 3 bases and J dropped 7 bases, with 9 bases sitting between them. In germline, CDR1 is LNHNV, CDR2 YYDKDF (reference sequence). The CDR3 is 13 residues long. This CDR3 reads CATSRGIDGELFF. The CDR3 DNA reads TGTGCCACCAGCAGGGGGATTGACGGGGAGCTGTTTTTT.

V usage is TRBV27 and J usage is TRBJ2-1, with D possibly being TRBD1 or TRBD2 (5 bases each). CDR1 is MNHEY and CDR2 is SMNVEV in the germline V gene (reference sequence). V lost 6 bases to trimming and J lost 0 bases, with 21 bases between them. The CDR3 spans 18 residues. Here the CDR3 reads CASRRADYKGPSYNEQFF. CDR3 DNA sequence: TGTGCCAGCAGACGAGCGGATTACAAGGGGCCCTCCTACAATGAGCAGTTCTTC.

This rearrangement joins TRBV11-2 to TRBJ2-5; 8 bases align to TRBD1. V shed 5 bases, J shed 3 bases, and the junction held 5 bases outside the gene matches. Germline CDR1 is SGHAT and CDR2 is FQNNGV. This CDR3 has 14 amino acids. The CDR3 DNA reads as TGTGCCAGCAGCAGGGCAGGGGGCGAAGAGACCCAGTACTTC. Protein: CASSRAGGEETQYF.

This chain joins TRBV5-1 and TRBJ2-7; TRBD1 matches at 7 bases. This CDR3 contains 14 residues. V was pared by 2 bases and J by 5 bases, with 7 bases of the junction left unmatched. Germline values: CDR1 SGHRS, CDR2 YFSETQ. CDR3 amino acids: CASSLRQGVHEQYF. CDR3 in DNA: TGCGCCAGCAGCTTAAGACAGGGTGTGCACGAGCAGTACTTC.

The chain joins TRBV15 to TRBJ2-7, with D hard to call. CDR3 size: 11 residues. With 5 bases removed from V and 7 bases from J, the gap between germline ends came to 9 bases. Germline CDR1 is LNHNV and CDR2 is YYDKDF (reference sequence). CDR3 residues: CATSPNLEQYF. DNA of the CDR3: TGTGCCACCAGCCCAAATCTGGAGCAGTACTTC.

This clone appeared once. The chain carries TRBV11-2 and TRBJ2-5; weak D call: TRBD1 (5 bases). The germline V gene has CDR1 SGHAT and CDR2 FQNNGV. The CDR3 consists of 16 residues. With 2 bases removed from V and 5 bases from J, the gap between germline ends came to 18 bases. The CDR3: CASSLFLTSPGETQYF. CDR3 sequence (DNA): TGTGCCAGCAGCTTATTTCTAACCTCGCCAGGGGAGACCCAGTACTTC.

Turning to this clone: This CDR3 is also generated by other DNA sequences in the sample. The chain couples TRBV28 to TRBJ2-3; no clear D gene. The CDR3 loop spans 12 amino acids. V lost 6 bases and J 0 bases, leaving 4 bases between the germline ends. CDR1 MDHEN and CDR2 SYDVKM come from the germline V gene. CDR3 sequence reads: CASRPSTDTQYF. The CDR3 coding sequence is TGTGCCAGCAGACCAAGCACAGATACGCAGTATTTT.

This chain links TRBV19 with TRBJ2-3, with 8 bases fitting TRBD2. From germline, CDR1 is LNHDA and CDR2 SQIVND (reference sequence). V lost 5 bases, J lost 4 bases, and 5 bases stayed unmatched. This CDR3 region has 14 residues. The CDR3 spells CASSAGGGADTQYF. CDR3 sequence (DNA): TGTGCCAGTAGTGCGGGAGGAGGGGCAGATACGCAGTATTTT.

The chain combines TRBV5-1 with TRBJ2-1, with a tentative D call TRBD1 (5 bases). Trimming took 4 bases from V and 0 from J, leaving 11 bases between them. CDR3 length: 15 amino acids. Per the germline V gene, CDR1 is SGHRS and CDR2 is YFSETQ. CDR3 protein: CASSPTDYSYNEQFF. The DNA for the CDR3 is TGCGCCAGCAGCCCGACAGATTACTCCTACAATGAGCAGTTCTTC.

The chain combines TRBV19 with TRBJ1-5; D unclear. The CDR3 is 15 amino acids. With 4 bases removed from V and 4 bases from J, the gap between germline ends came to 14 bases. CDR1 is LNHDA and CDR2 is SQIVND in the germline V gene (reference sequence). In DNA, the CDR3 is TGTGCCAGTAGTACCCTCCGGGCCCCAAATCAGCCCCAGCATTTT. It encodes CASSTLRAPNQPQHF.

The chain joins TRBV5-1 to TRBJ2-7, with 8 bases that match TRBD1. CDR1 is SGHRS and CDR2 is YFSETQ in the germline V gene. CDR3 length: 15 amino acids. V lost 0 bases and J lost 3; bases outside the gene matches: 5. CDR3 coding DNA: TGCGCCAGCAGCTTGGCCTCGGACAGGGTCTACGAGCAGTACTTC. As protein: CASSLASDRVYEQYF. Variable domain in full (rest from reference TRBV5-1 and TRBJ2-7): KAGVTQTPRYLIKTRGQQVTLSCSPISGHRSVSWYQQTPGQGLQFLFEYFSETQRNKGNFPGRFSGRQFSNSRSEMNVSTLELGDSALYLCASSLASDRVYEQYFGPGTRLTVT.

The gene calls are TRBV11-2 and TRBJ1-2; TRBD1 matches 7 bases. Germline V gene data show CDR1 as SGHAT and CDR2 as FQNNGV. V dropped 2 bases and J dropped 6; count of bases not matched to a gene: 6. The length of the CDR3 is 14 residues. CDR3 nucleotide sequence: TGTGCCAGCAGCTTACGAGTGACAGGGAATGGCTACACCTTC. Protein product: CASSLRVTGNGYTF.

This clone was seen a handful of times. The J gene is TRBJ1-5, the V gene TRBV28; the D gene is possibly TRBD1 (6 bases). Trimming shortened V by 6 bases and J by 0 bases, and 12 bases separated the two germline ends. Germline V gives CDR1 MDHEN, CDR2 SYDVKM. The CDR3 has 15 amino acids. CDR3 loop: CASSLAGASNQPQHF. CDR3 in DNA: TGTGCCAGCAGCTTAGCAGGGGCTAGCAATCAGCCCCAGCATTTT.

The chain is built from TRBV6-1 and TRBJ2-1, with 11 nucleotides matching TRBD2. The J segment lost 4 bases and the V segment lost 4 bases, leaving 6 bases of the junction unmatched. This CDR3 comprises 16 residues. Per germline, CDR1 MNHNS and CDR2 SASEGT. CDR3 DNA: TGTGCCAGCAGTGTAACCGGGACTAGCGGTTACAATGAGCAGTTCTTC. Its translation is CASSVTGTSGYNEQFF.

This chain uses TRBV9 with TRBJ2-2; 9 positions agree with TRBD1. The CDR3 sequence is 17 residues long. Germline V gene sequence: CDR1 SGDLS, CDR2 YYNGEE. V was pared by 4 bases and J by 0 bases, with 7 bases of the junction left unmatched. The CDR3 coding sequence is TGTGCCAGCAGCCCCCGGGACAGGGTAGCGAACACCGGGGAGCTGTTTTTT. Its protein product is CASSPRDRVANTGELFF.